The T cell receptor (beta chain) described here comes from a study of blood T cell repertoires in COVID-19. Study-level information: COVID-19 samples collected from the United States, Italy and Spain covered acute and convalescent phases. PBMCs, B-cell-depleted T cells, or T cells were the source of the cDNA or gDNA that made up the material.

Germline loops: CDR1 LGHDT, CDR2 YNNKEL (reference sequence). V was shortened by 7 bases and J by 1 base, with 13 bases between the two germline ends. The length of the CDR3 is 14 residues. In the original workflow: Reference gene primers were amplified, and this amplification served to estimate nucleated cell counts. The assay was immunoSEQ multiplex PCR, and TCRdb's table has in-frame clones only and misses some. Clone size and the V and J calls come from that table; the DNA yielded D and trimming. Among approximately 450,000 clones, around nine tenths were seen once, and the ten largest hold roughly 4%.

The sequenced sample consisted of peripheral blood. This TCR came from a woman aged 30 to 39 with acute or convalescent COVID-19. This chain links TRBV3-1 (or the pseudogene TRBV3-2) with TRBJ1-1; TRBD1 is a possible D gene (6 bases). The chain's CDR3 is CASKGTGPNTEAFF. CDR3 sequence (DNA): TGTGCCAGCAAAGGAACAGGGCCGAACACTGAAGCTTTCTTT.